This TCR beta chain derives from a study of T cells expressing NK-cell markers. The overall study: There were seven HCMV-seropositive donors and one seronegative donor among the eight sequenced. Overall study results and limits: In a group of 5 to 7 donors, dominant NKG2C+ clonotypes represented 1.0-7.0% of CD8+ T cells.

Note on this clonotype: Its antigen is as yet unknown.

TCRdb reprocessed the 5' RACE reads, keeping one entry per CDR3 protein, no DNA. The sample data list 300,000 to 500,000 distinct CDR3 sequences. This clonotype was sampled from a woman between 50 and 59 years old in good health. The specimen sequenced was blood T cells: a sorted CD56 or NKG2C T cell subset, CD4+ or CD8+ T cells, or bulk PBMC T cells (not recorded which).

CDR3 region: CASSEFPVQETQYF. This chain links TRBV10-2 with TRBJ2-5. The germline CDR1 and CDR2 sequences are WSHSY and SAAADI. CDR3 size: 14 residues.